Listed below are T cell receptor beta chains from one sample, sequenced in a study of graft-versus-host responses after intestinal transplantation. Profiling relied on immunoSEQ multiplex PCR, and the TCRdb table lists in-frame clones only, not all of them. The sample carries over 90,000 clones, around nine tenths recorded once. The antigens these receptors bind are not known. The sample was unstimulated CD8+ T cells sorted from spleen or lymph node cells, taken before intestinal transplant. Receptors originate from a human donor who received an intestinal transplant. The CDR3 runs from the conserved cysteine through the conserved F or W. The D gene is left open where the match is weak. Size is stated for part of the rows, as once, few or many counts, or as a class when the clone is expanded.

D: TRBD2
size: NA
V: TRBV13
J: TRBJ2-3
CDR3: CASSSTSGRTTDTQYF
DNA: TGTGCCAGCAGCTCCACTAGCGGGAGGACCACAGATACGCAGTATTTT

D: NA
size: NA
V: TRBV7-9
J: TRBJ2-7
CDR3: CASSFATEQYF
DNA: TGTGCCAGCAGCTTTGCTACCGAGCAGTACTTC

D: NA
size: NA
V: TRBV30
J: TRBJ2-1
CDR3: CAWSVGGGISDEQFF
DNA: TGTGCCTGGAGTGTCGGTGGCGGGATTAGTGATGAGCAGTTCTTC

D: NA
size: NA
V: TRBV7-2
J: TRBJ1-2
CDR3: CASSLAWAGEGGYTF
DNA: TGTGCCAGCAGCTTAGCGTGGGCGGGTGAAGGTGGCTACACCTTC

D: NA
size: NA
V: TRBV11-2
J: TRBJ1-5
CDR3: CASSLRDNYQPQHF
DNA: TGTGCCAGCAGCTTACGGGACAACTATCAGCCCCAGCATTTT

D: NA
size: NA
V: TRBV5-4
J: TRBJ1-2
CDR3: CASSLGGGDGYTF
DNA: TGTGCCAGCAGCTTGGGGGGGGGTGACGGCTACACCTTC

D: TRBD1
size: NA
V: TRBV27
J: TRBJ1-1
CDR3: CASRPLTGGRTEAFF
DNA: TGTGCCAGCAGGCCCCTAACAGGGGGCAGGACTGAAGCTTTCTTT

D: TRBD2
size: NA
V: TRBV9
J: TRBJ2-7
CDR3: CASSVVAGGPYEQYF
DNA: TGTGCCAGCAGCGTAGTAGCGGGAGGGCCCTACGAGCAGTACTTC

D: TRBD2
size: NA
V: TRBV27
J: TRBJ2-7
CDR3: CASSFSGLAGPLLYEQYF
DNA: TGTGCCAGCAGTTTCTCGGGACTAGCGGGTCCCCTCCTTTACGAGCAGTACTTC

D: NA
size: NA
V: TRBV15
J: TRBJ2-1
CDR3: CATSLTENNEQFF
DNA: TGTGCCACCAGCTTGACAGAAAACAATGAGCAGTTCTTC

D: TRBD2
size: NA
V: TRBV9
J: TRBJ2-7
CDR3: CASSTEGTSGRYEQYF
DNA: TGTGCCAGCAGCACAGAGGGCACTAGCGGGAGATACGAGCAGTACTTC

D: NA
size: NA
V: TRBV7-9
J: TRBJ2-2
CDR3: CASSSPGADTGELFF
DNA: TGTGCCAGCAGCTCTCCGGGAGCGGACACCGGGGAGCTGTTTTTT

D: NA
size: NA
V: TRBV4-1
J: TRBJ1-4
CDR3: CASSQVEGGGEKLFF
DNA: TGCGCCAGCAGCCAAGTCGAAGGGGGTGGTGAAAAACTGTTTTTT

D: TRBD2
size: NA
V: TRBV7-9
J: TRBJ2-2
CDR3: CASSTAGGRNTGELFF
DNA: TGTGCCAGCAGCACCGCGGGGGGGCGTAACACCGGGGAGCTGTTTTTT

D: NA
size: NA
V: TRBV28
J: TRBJ2-7
CDR3: CASSLIDEQYF
DNA: TGTGCCAGCAGTTTAATCGACGAGCAGTACTTC

D: NA
size: NA
V: TRBV6-5
J: TRBJ2-1
CDR3: CASSSDGGGYNEQFF
DNA: TGTGCCAGCAGTTCCGACGGGGGTGGGTACAATGAGCAGTTCTTC

D: TRBD2
size: NA
V: TRBV29-1
J: TRBJ2-5
CDR3: CSVLSGRRETQYF
DNA: TGCAGCGTACTTAGCGGGAGGAGGGAGACCCAGTACTTC

D: NA
size: NA
V: TRBV19
J: TRBJ1-2
CDR3: CASSIGYSGQNYGYTF
DNA: TGTGCCAGTAGTATAGGATACTCCGGACAGAACTATGGCTACACCTTC

D: TRBD1
size: NA
V: TRBV9
J: TRBJ2-5
CDR3: CASSPDRFETQYF
DNA: TGTGCCAGCAGCCCGGACAGGTTTGAGACCCAGTACTTC

D: NA
size: NA
V: TRBV13
J: TRBJ2-2
CDR3: CASTHINGENTGELFF
DNA: TGTGCCAGCACCCACATAAACGGGGAGAACACCGGGGAGCTGTTTTTT

D: NA
size: NA
V: TRBV11-2
J: TRBJ2-7
CDR3: CASSLGPGAYEQYF
DNA: TGTGCCAGCAGCTTAGGCCCCGGGGCCTACGAGCAGTACTTC

D: NA
size: NA
V: TRBV10-3
J: TRBJ2-3
CDR3: CAISELKLATPGTQYF
DNA: TGTGCCATCAGTGAATTAAAGCTAGCTACCCCCGGTACGCAGTATTTT

D: TRBD2
size: NA
V: TRBV4-1
J: TRBJ2-5
CDR3: CASSRITSGRLEETQYF
DNA: TGCGCCAGCAGCCGAATTACTAGCGGGAGGTTGGAAGAGACCCAGTACTTC

D: NA
size: NA
V: TRBV6-1
J: TRBJ2-7
CDR3: CASRPRQPYEQYF
DNA: TGTGCCAGCAGGCCCCGACAGCCCTACGAGCAGTACTTC

D: TRBD1
size: NA
V: TRBV4-1
J: TRBJ1-4
CDR3: CASSQEIPGQADEKLFF
DNA: TGCGCCAGCAGCCAAGAAATTCCCGGACAGGCCGATGAAAAACTGTTTTTT

D: TRBD1
size: few
V: TRBV6-1
J: TRBJ1-5
CDR3: CASSQTGGTQPQHF
DNA: TGTGCCAGCAGCCAGACAGGGGGGACTCAGCCCCAGCATTTT

D: NA
size: NA
V: TRBV7-8
J: TRBJ1-1
CDR3: CASSYRTANTEAFF
DNA: TGTGCCAGCAGCTACAGGACAGCTAACACTGAAGCTTTCTTT

D: TRBD2
size: NA
V: TRBV30
J: TRBJ2-5
CDR3: CAWSRWGGETQYF
DNA: TGTGCCTGGAGTCGGTGGGGGGGAGAGACCCAGTACTTC

D: TRBD2
size: NA
V: TRBV2
J: TRBJ2-5
CDR3: CASSEGRLASETQYF
DNA: TGTGCCAGCAGTGAAGGGCGACTAGCCTCAGAGACCCAGTACTTC

D: TRBD1
size: NA
V: TRBV6-6
J: TRBJ2-2
CDR3: CASSYGTENTGELFF
DNA: TGTGCCAGCAGTTACGGGACAGAGAACACCGGGGAGCTGTTTTTT

D: NA
size: NA
V: TRBV6-1
J: TRBJ1-1
CDR3: CASSPQNVNTEAFF
DNA: TGTGCCAGCAGCCCCCAGAATGTGAACACTGAAGCTTTCTTT

D: NA
size: NA
V: TRBV5-1
J: TRBJ2-7
CDR3: CASVPDQDRTYEQYF
DNA: TGCGCCAGCGTCCCCGATCAGGACCGGACTTACGAGCAGTACTTC

D: TRBD1
size: once
V: TRBV4-3
J: TRBJ2-7
CDR3: CASSQERGPPYEQYF
DNA: TGCGCCAGCAGCCAAGAGAGGGGGCCTCCCTACGAGCAGTACTTC

D: NA
size: few
V: TRBV19
J: TRBJ1-4
CDR3: CASSADAQEKLFF
DNA: TGTGCCAGTAGTGCAGACGCACAGGAAAAACTGTTTTTT

D: TRBD1
size: NA
V: TRBV19
J: TRBJ1-2
CDR3: CASSTGTGPFYGYTF
DNA: TGTGCCAGTAGTACCGGGACAGGTCCTTTTTATGGCTACACCTTC

D: NA
size: NA
V: TRBV5-5
J: TRBJ1-1
CDR3: CASTPLGDTEAFF
DNA: TGTGCCAGCACCCCCCTAGGGGACACTGAAGCTTTCTTT

D: NA
size: NA
V: TRBV6-5
J: TRBJ2-1
CDR3: CASSISSYNEQFF
DNA: TGTGCCAGCTCCATTAGTTCTTACAATGAGCAGTTCTTC

D: TRBD1
size: once
V: TRBV7-9
J: TRBJ2-7
CDR3: CASSLRDRVPYEQYF
DNA: TGTGCCAGCAGCTTAAGAGACAGGGTCCCCTACGAGCAGTACTTC

D: NA
size: NA
V: TRBV5-1
J: TRBJ2-2
CDR3: CASSLSSSNTGELFF
DNA: TGCGCCAGCAGCTTGTCGTCGTCGAACACCGGGGAGCTGTTTTTT

D: NA
size: NA
V: TRBV2
J: TRBJ2-4
CDR3: CASSGRREGKNIQYF
DNA: TGTGCCAGCAGTGGCCGCAGGGAAGGCAAAAACATTCAGTACTTC

D: TRBD1
size: NA
V: TRBV19
J: TRBJ2-1
CDR3: CASSRQGRPSYNEQFF
DNA: TGTGCCAGTAGTAGACAGGGGAGGCCCTCCTACAATGAGCAGTTCTTC

D: TRBD1
size: NA
V: TRBV9
J: TRBJ1-1
CDR3: CASSPLGTEYTEAFF
DNA: TGTGCCAGCAGCCCACTTGGGACAGAATACACTGAAGCTTTCTTT

D: TRBD2
size: once
V: TRBV4-1
J: TRBJ2-1
CDR3: CASSQEPWTSGPYNEQFF
DNA: TGCGCCAGCAGCCAAGAGCCTTGGACTAGCGGACCCTACAATGAGCAGTTCTTC

D: NA
size: NA
V: TRBV7-3
J: TRBJ2-1
CDR3: CASSPLGGNEQFF
DNA: TGTGCCAGCAGCCCCCTCGGTGGCAATGAGCAGTTCTTC

D: NA
size: NA
V: TRBV5-1
J: TRBJ2-7
CDR3: CASSLLVGSYEQYF
DNA: TGCGCCAGCAGCCTACTCGTTGGCTCCTACGAGCAGTACTTC

D: NA
size: NA
V: TRBV12-5
J: TRBJ2-5
CDR3: CASGAWSETQYF
DNA: TGTGCTAGTGGTGCGTGGTCGGAGACCCAGTACTTC

D: TRBD1
size: once
V: TRBV4-1
J: TRBJ1-2
CDR3: CASSQRDRANYGYTF
DNA: TGCGCCAGCAGCCAGCGGGACAGAGCTAACTATGGCTACACCTTC

D: NA
size: NA
V: TRBV28
J: TRBJ2-7
CDR3: CASSFSLMEGPSYEQYF
DNA: TGTGCCAGCAGTTTTTCACTTATGGAGGGCCCTTCCTACGAGCAGTACTTC

D: TRBD1
size: NA
V: TRBV7-9
J: TRBJ2-7
CDR3: CASSLEPWDSGSGEQYF
DNA: TGTGCCAGCAGCTTAGAACCCTGGGACAGCGGAAGTGGCGAGCAGTACTTC

D: TRBD1
size: NA
V: TRBV11-2
J: TRBJ2-7
CDR3: CASSTRDSFYEQYF
DNA: TGTGCCAGCAGCACCCGGGACAGCTTCTACGAGCAGTACTTC

D: TRBD2
size: NA
V: TRBV7-2
J: TRBJ2-1
CDR3: CASSQGLAGSYNEQFF
DNA: TGTGCCAGCAGCCAGGGACTAGCGGGGTCTTACAATGAGCAGTTCTTC

D: NA
size: NA
V: TRBV30
J: TRBJ1-2
CDR3: CAWIGLGEGYTF
DNA: TGTGCCTGGATAGGACTTGGGGAAGGCTACACCTTC

D: NA
size: NA
V: TRBV18
J: TRBJ2-7
CDR3: CASSPGGGPDYEQYF
DNA: TGTGCCAGCTCACCCGGTGGCGGGCCCGACTACGAGCAGTACTTC

D: TRBD1
size: NA
V: TRBV4-1
J: TRBJ1-4
CDR3: CASSRGTDLNEKLFF
DNA: TGCGCCAGCAGCCGAGGGACAGACCTTAATGAAAAACTGTTTTTT

D: NA
size: NA
V: TRBV29-1
J: TRBJ2-7
CDR3: CSVQDRLYEEQYF
DNA: TGCAGCGTTCAGGACCGACTATACGAGGAGCAGTACTTC

D: NA
size: NA
V: TRBV5-1
J: TRBJ1-1
CDR3: CASSLGDSGAAFF
DNA: TGCGCCAGCAGCTTGGGGGACTCTGGGGCCGCTTTCTTT

D: TRBD2
size: NA
V: TRBV11-2
J: TRBJ2-5
CDR3: CASSPRTRLETQYF
DNA: TGTGCCAGCAGCCCGCGGACTAGACTCGAGACCCAGTACTTC

D: NA
size: NA
V: TRBV6-5
J: TRBJ2-3
CDR3: CASSYSRVDTQYF
DNA: TGTGCCAGCAGTTACTCGAGAGTAGATACGCAGTATTTT

D: NA
size: many
V: TRBV6-5
J: TRBJ2-1
CDR3: CASSLQSSRSEQFF
DNA: TGTGCCAGCAGTCTTCAATCCTCCCGGAGTGAGCAGTTCTTC

D: NA
size: NA
V: TRBV5-1
J: TRBJ1-2
CDR3: CASSLAFGRAVHGYTF
DNA: TGCGCCAGCAGCTTGGCCTTTGGCAGGGCGGTCCATGGCTACACCTTC